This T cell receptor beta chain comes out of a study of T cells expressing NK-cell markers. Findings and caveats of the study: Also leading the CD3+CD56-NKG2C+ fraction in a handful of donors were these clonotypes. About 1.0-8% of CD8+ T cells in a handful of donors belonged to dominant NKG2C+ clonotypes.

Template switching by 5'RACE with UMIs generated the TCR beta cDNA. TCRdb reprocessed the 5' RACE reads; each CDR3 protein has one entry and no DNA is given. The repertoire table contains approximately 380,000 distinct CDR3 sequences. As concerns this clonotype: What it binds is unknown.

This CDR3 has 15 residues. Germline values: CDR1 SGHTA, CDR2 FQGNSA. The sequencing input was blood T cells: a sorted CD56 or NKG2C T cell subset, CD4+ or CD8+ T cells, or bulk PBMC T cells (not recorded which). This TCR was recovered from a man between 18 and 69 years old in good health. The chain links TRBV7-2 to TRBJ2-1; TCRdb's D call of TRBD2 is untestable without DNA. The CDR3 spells CASSDLAGVRNEQFF.